The 12 T cell receptor beta chains listed next were all sequenced from one sample in a study of blood T cell repertoires in COVID-19. Measured with immunoSEQ multiplex PCR; TCRdb has only the in-frame clones, and not every one. The table records over 200,000 clones, almost 90% of them present only once. The sequencing input was PBMCs or T cells enriched from blood (not recorded which). The receptors come from a man aged 25-45 years who had been exposed to COVID-19.

The chain combines TRBV7-9 with TRBJ2-1; TRBD2 matches at 10 bases. Germline V gives CDR1 SEHNR, CDR2 FQNEAQ (reference sequence). The CDR3 sequence is 15 residues long. V lost 5 bases, J lost 2 bases, and 3 bases stayed unmatched. The CDR3 DNA follows: TGTGCCAGCAGCCCGAGCGGGGGGGCCTACAATGAGCAGTTCTTC. Its protein product is CASSPSGGAYNEQFF.

The V gene is TRBV3-1 (or the pseudogene TRBV3-2), the J gene TRBJ1-2, with 12 nucleotides matching TRBD1. The CDR3 spans 13 residues. The V gene end was trimmed by 3 bases and the J gene end by 9 bases; junction bases not matched to a gene: 2. The germline CDR1 and CDR2 sequences are LGHDT and YNNKEL (reference sequence). CDR3 sequence: CASSQGTGGSYTF. The CDR3 DNA is TGTGCCAGCAGCCAGGGGACAGGGGGCAGCTACACCTTC.

The chain couples TRBV5-4 to TRBJ1-2; D uncertain. V gave up 1 base and J gave up 8 bases, with 15 bases separating them. This CDR3 contains 14 residues. The germline CDR1 and CDR2 sequences are SGHNT and YYREEE (reference sequence). CDR3 region: CASSLLAGKYGYTF. The DNA for the CDR3 is TGTGCCAGCAGCTTGCTGGCCGGGAAATACGGCTACACCTTC. Using reference TRBV5-4 and TRBJ1-2 for the parts outside the CDR3, the full variable domain is ETGVTQSPTHLIKTRGQQVTLRCSSQSGHNTVSWYQQALGQGPQFIFQYYREEENGRGNFPPRFSGLQFPNYSSELNVNALELDDSALYLCASSLLAGKYGYTFGSGTRLTVV.

CDR3 sequence reads: CASSPEDPGELFF. In DNA form, the CDR3 reads TGTGCCAGCAGCCCGGAGGATCCCGGGGAGCTGTTTTTT. The J gene is TRBJ2-2, the V gene TRBV11-3; D possibly corresponds to TRBD2 (5 bases). CDR3 length: 13 residues. Germline CDR1 reads SGHNT; CDR2 reads YENEEA. V was shortened by 5 bases and J by 6 bases, with 10 bases between the two germline ends.

The chain has TRBV20-1 and TRBJ2-1, with TRBD1 identical over 10 bases. The V and J ends lost 3 bases and 6 bases, in that order; junction bases with no gene match: 5. The length of the CDR3 is 14 residues. CDR1 DFQATT and CDR2 SNEGSKA come from the germline V gene (reference sequence). The CDR3 loop reads CSASWTGGINEQFF. CDR3 nucleotide sequence: TGCAGTGCTAGTTGGACAGGGGGTATCAATGAGCAGTTCTTC.

The chain is built from TRBV28 and TRBJ1-2; D remains unclear. With 2 bases removed from V and 3 bases from J, the gap between germline ends came to 10 bases. Germline V gives CDR1 MDHEN, CDR2 SYDVKM. CDR3 length: 14 residues. CDR3 region: CASSLPRPHYGYTF. The CDR3, as DNA: TGTGCCAGCAGTTTACCCAGGCCCCACTATGGCTACACCTTC.

This chain connects TRBV29-1 to TRBJ2-5, with 8 nucleotides matching TRBD2. The CDR3 spans 15 residues. Germline V CDR1 and CDR2: SQVTM, ANQGSEA. V trimming: 3 bases; J trimming: 4 bases; junction bases outside the gene matches: 10. The chain's CDR3 is CSVETGGGRGETQYF. The CDR3 DNA sequence: TGCAGCGTTGAGACGGGAGGGGGGCGCGGAGAGACCCAGTACTTC.

The chain joins TRBV6-1 to TRBJ1-2; TRBD1 aligns across 7 bases. J gave up 2 bases and V 0 bases, and 3 bases lay outside the gene matches. The germline gives CDR1 MNHNS, CDR2 SASEGT. This CDR3 comprises 15 residues. CDR3 sequence reads: CASSEAQGGNYGYTF. The CDR3 DNA sequence: TGTGCCAGCAGTGAAGCGCAGGGGGGAAACTATGGCTACACCTTC.

The chain links TRBV5-1 to TRBJ2-3, with 9 nucleotides matching TRBD1. V dropped 0 bases and J dropped 5; count of bases not matched to a gene: 7. Germline CDR1 and CDR2: SGHRS and YFSETQ. The CDR3 loop spans 16 amino acids. The CDR3 DNA reads as TGCGCCAGCAGCTTGGCCGGGACAGGGTCTGGAGATACGCAGTATTTT. Translation gives CASSLAGTGSGDTQYF.

The J gene is TRBJ1-1, the V gene TRBV2, with no clear D. CDR3 length: 15 amino acids. Germline V gives CDR1 SNHLY, CDR2 FYNNEI. The germline V and J ends were trimmed by 9 bases and 2 bases, with 19 bases remaining between them. The CDR3 loop reads CASKKNGERNTEAFF. CDR3 DNA sequence: TGTGCCAGTAAGAAAAATGGAGAGAGAAACACTGAAGCTTTCTTT.

This chain uses TRBV5-1 with TRBJ1-6; D gene uncertain. Per the germline V gene, CDR1 is SGHRS and CDR2 is YFSETQ. The CDR3 has 15 residues. V lost 2 bases to trimming and J lost 3 bases, with 9 bases between them. The CDR3 spells CASSLEPNYNSPLHF. The CDR3 nucleotides are TGCGCCAGCAGCTTAGAGCCAAACTATAATTCACCCCTCCACTTT.

This clone was recorded a few times. The chain has TRBV15 and TRBJ2-7; the D gene is possibly TRBD1 (5 bases). Germline lookup yields CDR1 LNHNV and CDR2 YYDKDF (reference sequence). V was pared by 0 bases and J by 4 bases, with 13 bases between. The CDR3 contains 15 residues. The CDR3 DNA reads TGTGCCACCAGCAGAGATAGGGGCAGACCGTACGAGCAGTACTTC. This translates into CATSRDRGRPYEQYF.